This entry lists 26 T cell receptor beta chains sequenced from one sample in a study of cytomegalovirus exposure and HLA in healthy donors. The PCR made use of 60 Vbeta and 13 Jbeta primers. Assay: immunoSEQ multiplex PCR; the TCRdb copy retains only in-frame clones and omits some. The sample lists around 130,000 clones, more than 60% occurring once. The sequencing sample was made of PBMCs. These receptor sequences come from a woman aged 40 to 49 in good health and CMV-seropositive.

This chain uses TRBV9 with TRBJ1-3; tentatively, D is TRBD1 (6 bases). The CDR3 is 17 residues long. Deletions cut 2 bases from V and 0 bases from J, with 15 bases between. CDR1 is SGDLS, CDR2 YYNGEE, per germline. Here the CDR3 reads CASSVLTGSNSGNTIYF. The CDR3 DNA reads TGTGCCAGCAGCGTCTTGACAGGTTCTAACTCTGGAAACACCATATATTTT.

The CDR3, as DNA: TGCAGCGTTGTTGAGGACAGGAGCTCCTACAATGAGCAGTTCTTC. Translated, it gives CSVVEDRSSYNEQFF. The V and J genes are TRBV29-1 and TRBJ2-1, with 7 bases matching TRBD1. The CDR3 is made up of 15 amino acids. Germline V gene data show CDR1 as SQVTM and CDR2 as ANQGSEA. Trimming cost V 4 bases and J 0 bases; bases outside gene matches: 6.

The genes are TRBV6-4 and TRBJ1-5, with D possibly TRBD1 on 6 matching bases. This CDR3 contains 14 residues. The germline CDR1 and CDR2 sequences are MRHNA and SNTAGT. The V end lost 4 bases, the J end lost 5 bases, and 12 bases lay between the germline ends. CDR3 sequence: CASSGYRAYQPQHF. The CDR3 DNA reads as TGTGCCAGCAGTGGTTACAGGGCCTATCAGCCCCAGCATTTT.

The chain combines TRBV11-3 with TRBJ1-1; D is undetermined. This CDR3 comprises 14 residues. V was shortened by 1 base and J by 5 bases, with 11 bases between the two germline ends. Germline loops: CDR1 SGHNT, CDR2 YENEEA. The CDR3 DNA sequence: TGTGCCAGCAGCTTAGCGGGAGTTCGGACTGAAGCTTTCTTT. Protein: CASSLAGVRTEAFF.

This chain links TRBV5-1 with TRBJ1-1; D is perhaps TRBD1 (5 bases). The germline V gene encodes CDR1 SGHRS and CDR2 YFSETQ. The CDR3 extends over 13 amino acids. V dropped 4 bases and J dropped 3 bases, with 10 bases sitting between them. CDR3 nucleotides: TGCGCCAGCAGCATCCAAGGGGACACTGAAGCTTTCTTT. Residues: CASSIQGDTEAFF.

The rearrangement uses TRBV15 and TRBJ2-5; 7 bases fit TRBD2. CDR3 length: 14 amino acids. V lost 6 bases, J lost 5 bases, and 9 bases stayed unmatched. The germline gives CDR1 LNHNV, CDR2 YYDKDF (reference sequence). The CDR3: CATRAGGLEETQYF. CDR3 nucleotides: TGTGCCACCAGAGCCGGCGGACTAGAGGAGACCCAGTACTTC.

The chain recombines TRBV5-1 with TRBJ2-7, with D possibly TRBD2 on 6 matching bases. This CDR3 has 14 amino acids. V was shortened by 0 bases and J by 5 bases, with 12 bases between the two germline ends. Germline V CDR1 and CDR2: SGHRS, YFSETQ. CDR3 region: CASSLAGGTNEQYF. For the CDR3, the DNA is TGCGCCAGCAGCTTGGCCGGCGGGACCAACGAGCAGTACTTC.

The rearrangement joins TRBV11-2 to TRBJ2-7, with D uncertain. The CDR3 is made up of 14 amino acids. V lost 3 bases and J 3 bases, leaving 12 bases between the germline ends. Germline CDR1 reads SGHAT; CDR2 reads FQNNGV. For the CDR3, the DNA is TGTGCCAGCAGCTTCCGCACTTCAGGCTACGAGCAGTACTTC. It encodes CASSFRTSGYEQYF.

The genes are TRBV2 and TRBJ2-3; 15 bases are a match to TRBD2. Germline-derived CDR1 and CDR2 are SNHLY and FYNNEI. V gave up 11 bases and J gave up 6 bases; unmatched junction bases: 6. The length of the CDR3 is 14 residues. CDR3 protein: CAGLGTSGRDTQYF. CDR3 DNA: TGTGCCGGCCTCGGGACTAGCGGGAGGGATACGCAGTATTTT.

This chain connects TRBV28 to TRBJ2-1; a possible D gene is TRBD2 (6 bases). Between the trimmed V and J ends, which lost 4 bases and 0 bases, there was a span of 16 bases. This CDR3 is 17 amino acids long. Per germline, CDR1 MDHEN and CDR2 SYDVKM. The CDR3 sequence is CASSSGSSVSSYNEQFF. CDR3 sequence (DNA): TGTGCCAGCAGTTCGGGGTCTAGCGTAAGCTCCTACAATGAGCAGTTCTTC.

This sequence joins TRBV6-5 and TRBJ1-5; 10 bases are shared with TRBD1. Germline-derived CDR1 and CDR2 are MNHEY and SVGAGI. V was clipped by 5 bases and J by 5 bases; unmatched bases: 3. The CDR3 runs to 14 residues. CDR3 loop: CASSKGQGYQPQHF. For the CDR3, the DNA is TGTGCCAGCAGTAAGGGACAGGGGTATCAGCCCCAGCATTTT.

The chain uses TRBV6-5 and TRBJ2-1; TRBD2 agrees at 10 bases. Trimming removed 6 bases from V and 9 bases from J; junction bases left unmatched: 11. The length of the CDR3 is 15 residues. Per the germline V gene, CDR1 is MNHEY and CDR2 is SVGAGI. CDR3: CASRPWASGSSEQFF. As DNA, the CDR3 is TGTGCCAGCAGGCCTTGGGCTAGCGGGAGTAGTGAGCAGTTCTTC.

This chain joins TRBV12-5 and TRBJ2-5; possibly TRBD2 for D (6 bases). Looked up from germline, CDR1 is LGHNT and CDR2 is FRNRAP. Deletions cut 6 bases from V and 3 bases from J, with 11 bases between. The CDR3 totals 13 residues. The CDR3 DNA follows: TGTGCTAGTGGACGGGAGTCGGAAGAGACCCAGTACTTC. Its protein product is CASGRESEETQYF.

J is TRBJ1-1 and V is TRBV6-5, with 7 bases aligning to TRBD1. V lost 7 bases and J lost 1; bases outside the gene matches: 9. Germline CDR1 reads MNHEY; CDR2 reads SVGAGI. CDR3 length: 15 amino acids. The CDR3 spells CASTGGQVWNTEAFF. In nucleotides, the CDR3 is TGTGCCAGCACCGGAGGACAGGTTTGGAACACTGAAGCTTTCTTT.

CDR3: CSVGAGGIAGELFF. The CDR3 DNA follows: TGCAGCGTTGGGGCGGGGGGCATCGCCGGGGAGCTGTTTTTT. V gene TRBV29-1 combines with J gene TRBJ2-2; 8 bases align to TRBD2. Trimming took 4 bases from V and 6 from J; bases not matched to a gene: 7. The CDR3 runs 14 residues. Germline-derived CDR1 and CDR2 are SQVTM and ANQGSEA.

This clone came up once. The J gene is TRBJ2-3, the V gene TRBV2; 8 bases are shared with TRBD2. Trimming at V came to 7 bases and at J to 2 bases, leaving 5 bases not matched to a gene. Germline CDR1 reads SNHLY; CDR2 reads FYNNEI. There are 14 residues in the CDR3. CDR3 sequence: CASIRAGDTDTQYF. The CDR3 nucleotides read TGTGCCAGCATAAGAGCGGGAGACACAGATACGCAGTATTTT.

This clone was seen just once. The V call is TRBV15, the J call TRBJ1-3; D unresolved. The germline gives CDR1 LNHNV, CDR2 YYDKDF (reference sequence). Trimming stripped 6 bases from V and 4 bases from J, with 10 bases between. The CDR3 is 13 amino acids. CDR3 nucleotides: TGTGCCACCAGTGGAGAAGTCGGAAACACCATATATTTT. As protein: CATSGEVGNTIYF. Together with reference TRBV15 and TRBJ1-3, the CDR3 gives the full variable domain: DAMVIQNPRYQVTQFGKPVTLSCSQTLNHNVMYWYQQKSSQAPKLLFHYYDKDFNNEADTPDNFQSRRPNTSFCFLDIRSPGLGDTAMYLCATSGEVGNTIYFGEGSWLTVV.

V usage is TRBV28 and J usage is TRBJ2-5, with a possible D match to TRBD2 (5 bases). Germline V gene data show CDR1 as MDHEN and CDR2 as SYDVKM. V lost 3 bases, J lost 5 bases, and 7 bases lay in between. This CDR3 comprises 12 residues. The CDR3 loop is CASSFGLETQYF. The CDR3 DNA reads TGTGCCAGCAGTTTCGGACTCGAGACCCAGTACTTC.

The CDR3 protein is CASARGGPGEQYF. The CDR3 bases are TGTGCCAGCGCACGAGGGGGCCCTGGCGAGCAGTACTTC. This rearrangement joins TRBV6-5 to TRBJ2-7; 7 bases map to TRBD1. CDR3 length: 13 residues. J gave up 6 bases and V 8 bases, and 10 bases lay outside the gene matches. Per germline, CDR1 MNHEY and CDR2 SVGAGI.

The rearrangement links TRBV27 to TRBJ2-2; 8 bases are shared with TRBD2. Germline assignment: CDR1 MNHEY and CDR2 SMNVEV (reference sequence). This CDR3 is 12 amino acids long. Trimming took 5 bases from V and 14 from J; bases not matched to a gene: 7. As DNA, the CDR3 is TGTGCCAGCAGTGTCCGGGGGGGGTCTCTGTTTTTT. Protein product: CASSVRGGSLFF.

This clone showed up just a few times. The chain combines TRBV10-3 with TRBJ1-1; D gene uncertain. The CDR3 covers 11 residues. In germline, CDR1 is ENHRY, CDR2 SYGVKD. Trimming shortened V by 5 bases and J by 5 bases, and 6 bases separated the two germline ends. CDR3 sequence reads: CAISPGTEAFF. CDR3 in DNA: TGTGCCATCAGTCCCGGGACTGAAGCTTTCTTT.

The CDR3 here is CASKGRAYEQYF. The CDR3 DNA is TGTGCCAGCAAGGGCAGGGCGTACGAGCAGTACTTC. V gene TRBV2 combines with J gene TRBJ2-7; D is perhaps TRBD1 (5 bases). V lost 7 bases and J lost 4, with 11 bases in between. The CDR3 is made up of 12 amino acids. Germline V gene sequence: CDR1 SNHLY, CDR2 FYNNEI.

There are a few counts of this clone. The J gene is TRBJ2-6, the V gene TRBV21-1; no DNA check was done on the table's D call, TRBD2. TRBV21-1 is a known pseudogene. This CDR3 region has 20 residues. The CDR3 is CASSKARRLAGVSGANVLTF. The CDR3, as DNA: TGTGCCAGCAGCAAAGCGCGAAGACTAGCGGGAGTATCAGGGGCCAACGTCCTGACTTTC.

Only a few counts were recorded for this clone. The chain uses TRBV6-5 and TRBJ1-1; 9 nucleotides align to TRBD1. Trimming removed 0 bases from V and 7 bases from J; junction bases left unmatched: 3. Germline V CDR1 and CDR2: MNHEY, SVGAGI. The length of the CDR3 is 14 residues. DNA of the CDR3: TGTGCCAGCAGTTACTCAGGGACAGGGAGTGAAGCTTTCTTT. Translated, it gives CASSYSGTGSEAFF.

This rearrangement joins TRBV5-1 to TRBJ2-7; 9 nucleotides line up with TRBD1. The CDR3 sequence is 13 residues long. V lost 0 bases, J lost 6 bases, and 1 base stayed unmatched. The germline V gene encodes CDR1 SGHRS and CDR2 YFSETQ. The DNA of the CDR3 is TGCGCCAGCAGCTTGGGACAGGGGGGCGAGCAGTACTTC. Residues: CASSLGQGGEQYF.

The J gene is TRBJ2-5, the V gene TRBV29-1; 7 bases match TRBD1. The V segment lost 1 base and the J segment 2 bases; nucleotides outside the gene matches: 10. The CDR3 length is 16 residues. Germline CDR1 and CDR2: SQVTM and ANQGSEA. The CDR3 region has the DNA TGCAGCGTTGAAGGGGTCTCTTGGGGACAGCAAGAGACCCAGTACTTC. Translating it yields CSVEGVSWGQQETQYF.